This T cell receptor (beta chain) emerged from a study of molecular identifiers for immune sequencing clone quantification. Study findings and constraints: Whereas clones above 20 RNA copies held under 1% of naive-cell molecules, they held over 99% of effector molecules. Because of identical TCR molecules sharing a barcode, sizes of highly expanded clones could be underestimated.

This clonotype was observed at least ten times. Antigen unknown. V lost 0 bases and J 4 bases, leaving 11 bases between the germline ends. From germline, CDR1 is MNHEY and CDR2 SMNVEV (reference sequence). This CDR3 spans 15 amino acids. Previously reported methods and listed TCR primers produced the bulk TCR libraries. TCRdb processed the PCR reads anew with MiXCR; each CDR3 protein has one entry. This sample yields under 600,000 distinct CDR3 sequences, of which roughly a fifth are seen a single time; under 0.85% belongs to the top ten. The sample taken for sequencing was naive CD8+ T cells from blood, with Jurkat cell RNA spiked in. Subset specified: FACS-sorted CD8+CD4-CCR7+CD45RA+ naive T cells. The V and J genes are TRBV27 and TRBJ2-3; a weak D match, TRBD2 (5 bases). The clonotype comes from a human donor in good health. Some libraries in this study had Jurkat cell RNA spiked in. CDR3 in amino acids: CASSLSAAGSDTQYF. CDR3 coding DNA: TGTGCCAGCAGTTTATCAGCGGCCGGTTCAGATACGCAGTATTTT.